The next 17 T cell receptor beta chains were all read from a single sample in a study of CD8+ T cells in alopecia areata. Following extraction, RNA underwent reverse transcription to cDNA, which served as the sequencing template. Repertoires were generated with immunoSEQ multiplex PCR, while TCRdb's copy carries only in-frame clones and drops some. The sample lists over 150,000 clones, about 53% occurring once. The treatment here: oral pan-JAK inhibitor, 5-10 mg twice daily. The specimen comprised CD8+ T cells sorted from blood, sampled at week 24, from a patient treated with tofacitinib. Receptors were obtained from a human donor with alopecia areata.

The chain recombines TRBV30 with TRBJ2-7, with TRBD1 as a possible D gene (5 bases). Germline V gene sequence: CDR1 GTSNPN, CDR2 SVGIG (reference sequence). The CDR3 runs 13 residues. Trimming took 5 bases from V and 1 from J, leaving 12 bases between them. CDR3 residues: CAWDTRASYEQYF. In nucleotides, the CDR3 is TGTGCCTGGGATACCAGGGCTTCCTACGAGCAGTACTTC.

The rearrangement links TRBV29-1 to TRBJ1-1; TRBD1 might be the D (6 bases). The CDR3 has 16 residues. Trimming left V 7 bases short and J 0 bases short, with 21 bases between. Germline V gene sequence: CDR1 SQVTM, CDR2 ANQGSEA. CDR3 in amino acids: CSAVVGAGAMNTEAFF. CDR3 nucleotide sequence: TGCAGCGCCGTTGTCGGTGCAGGGGCCATGAACACTGAAGCTTTCTTT.

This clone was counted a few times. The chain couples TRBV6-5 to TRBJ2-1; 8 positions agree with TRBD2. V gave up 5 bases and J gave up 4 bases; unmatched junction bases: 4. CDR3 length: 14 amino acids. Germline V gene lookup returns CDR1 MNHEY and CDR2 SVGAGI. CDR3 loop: CASSPGGTYNEQFF. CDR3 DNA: TGTGCCAGCAGTCCGGGGGGGACGTACAATGAGCAGTTCTTC.

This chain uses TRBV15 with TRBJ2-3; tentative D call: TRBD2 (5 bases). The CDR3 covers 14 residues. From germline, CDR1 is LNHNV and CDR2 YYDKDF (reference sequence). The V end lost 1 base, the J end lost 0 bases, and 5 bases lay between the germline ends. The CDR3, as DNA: TGTGCCACCAGCAGAGCGGGGAGCACAGATACGCAGTATTTT. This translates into CATSRAGSTDTQYF.

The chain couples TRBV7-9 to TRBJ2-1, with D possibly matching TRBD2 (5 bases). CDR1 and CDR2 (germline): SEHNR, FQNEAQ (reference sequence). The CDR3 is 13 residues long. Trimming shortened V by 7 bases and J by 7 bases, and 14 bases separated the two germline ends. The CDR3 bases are TGTGCCAGCACCTCCATAACGGGGAATGAGCAGTTCTTC. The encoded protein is CASTSITGNEQFF.

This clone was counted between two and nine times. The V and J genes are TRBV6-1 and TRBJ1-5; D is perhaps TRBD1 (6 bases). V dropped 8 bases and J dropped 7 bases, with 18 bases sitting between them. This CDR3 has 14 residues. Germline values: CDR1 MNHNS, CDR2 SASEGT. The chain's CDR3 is CASGQLLPGQPQHF. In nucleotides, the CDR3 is TGTGCCAGCGGACAGCTCCTACCAGGACAGCCCCAGCATTTT.

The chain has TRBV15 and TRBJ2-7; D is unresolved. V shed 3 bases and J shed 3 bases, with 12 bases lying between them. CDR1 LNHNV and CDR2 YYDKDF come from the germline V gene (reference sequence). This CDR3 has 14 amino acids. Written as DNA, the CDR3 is TGTGCCACCAGCAGTGCTTGGACGCACTACGAGCAGTACTTC. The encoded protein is CATSSAWTHYEQYF.

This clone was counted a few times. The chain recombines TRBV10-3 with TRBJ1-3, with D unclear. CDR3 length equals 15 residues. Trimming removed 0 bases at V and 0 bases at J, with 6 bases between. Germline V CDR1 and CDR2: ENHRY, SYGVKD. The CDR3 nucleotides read TGTGCCATCAGTGAGTCCGGTTACTCTGGAAACACCATATATTTT. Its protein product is CAISESGYSGNTIYF.

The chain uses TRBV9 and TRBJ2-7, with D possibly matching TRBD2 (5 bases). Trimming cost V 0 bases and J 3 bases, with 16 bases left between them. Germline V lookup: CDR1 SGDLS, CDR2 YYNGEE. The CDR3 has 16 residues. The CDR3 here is CASSVAPVGGDYEQYF. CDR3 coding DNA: TGTGCCAGCAGCGTAGCGCCAGTTGGAGGAGACTACGAGCAGTACTTC.

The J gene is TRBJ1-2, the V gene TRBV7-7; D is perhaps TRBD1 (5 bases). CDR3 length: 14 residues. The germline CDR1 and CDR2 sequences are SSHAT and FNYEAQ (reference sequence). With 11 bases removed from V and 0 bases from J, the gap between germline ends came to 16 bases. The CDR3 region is CACTTARANYGYTF. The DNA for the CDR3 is TGTGCCTGTACGACAGCTAGAGCTAACTATGGCTACACCTTC.

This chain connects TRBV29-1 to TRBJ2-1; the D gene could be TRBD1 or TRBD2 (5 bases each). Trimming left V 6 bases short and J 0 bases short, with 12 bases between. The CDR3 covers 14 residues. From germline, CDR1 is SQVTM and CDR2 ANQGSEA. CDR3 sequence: CSVGRDGSYNEQFF. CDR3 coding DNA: TGCAGCGTCGGCCGGGACGGCTCCTACAATGAGCAGTTCTTC.

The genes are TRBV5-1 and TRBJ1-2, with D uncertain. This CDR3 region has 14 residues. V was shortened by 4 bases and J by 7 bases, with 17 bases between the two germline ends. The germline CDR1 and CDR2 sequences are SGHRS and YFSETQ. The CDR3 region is CASSQNSPRLGYTF. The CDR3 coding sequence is TGCGCCAGCAGCCAGAACTCCCCGAGGCTTGGCTACACCTTC.

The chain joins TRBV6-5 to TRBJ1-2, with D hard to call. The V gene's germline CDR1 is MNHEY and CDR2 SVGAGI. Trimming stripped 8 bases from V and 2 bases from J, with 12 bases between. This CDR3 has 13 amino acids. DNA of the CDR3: TGTGCCAGCTCCTCGTCGGGGAACTATGGCTACACCTTC. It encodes CASSSSGNYGYTF.

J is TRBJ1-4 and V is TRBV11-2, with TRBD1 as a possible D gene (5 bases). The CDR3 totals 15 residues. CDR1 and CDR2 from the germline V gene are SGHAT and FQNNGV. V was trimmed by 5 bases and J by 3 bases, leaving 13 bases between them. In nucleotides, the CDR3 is TGTGCCAGCAGCGTTTCAGGGAGCCCTAATGAAAAACTGTTTTTT. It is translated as CASSVSGSPNEKLFF.

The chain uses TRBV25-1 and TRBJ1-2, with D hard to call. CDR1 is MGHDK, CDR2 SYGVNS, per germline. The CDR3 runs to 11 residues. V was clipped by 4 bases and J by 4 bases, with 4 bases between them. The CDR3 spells CASSGGYGYTF. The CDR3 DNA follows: TGTGCCAGCAGTGGGGGCTATGGCTACACCTTC.

The CDR3 region has the DNA TGCAGCGCTGGGGAGGGAGGTGCCTACGAGCAGTACTTC. It yields the protein CSAGEGGAYEQYF. V is TRBV29-1 and J is TRBJ2-7; 7 positions match TRBD2. Germline CDR1 reads SQVTM; CDR2 reads ANQGSEA. The CDR3 runs to 13 residues. V gave up 7 bases and J gave up 2 bases; unmatched junction bases: 8.

The CDR3 DNA follows: TGCGCCAGCAGCCAAGATCGAAGCAACAGATCGCCTTATGGCTACACCTTC. Translation gives CASSQDRSNRSPYGYTF. This rearrangement joins TRBV4-3 to TRBJ1-2; no firm D call. Between the trimmed V and J ends, which lost 0 bases and 5 bases, there was a span of 19 bases. Germline V CDR1 and CDR2: LGHNA, YSLEER. The CDR3 has 17 residues.